Described below is a single T cell receptor beta chain sequence and its context. These data belong to a study of shared clonotypes between healthy human individuals. This table comes from immunoSEQ multiplex PCR, and its TCRdb copy is limited to in-frame clones, with some not included. The sample shows 2 million to 3 million clones, roughly nine tenths of them seen only once. With 10 bases removed from V and 5 bases from J, the gap between germline ends came to 12 bases. CDR1 and CDR2 from the germline V gene are ENHRY and SYGVKD. This CDR3 has 12 amino acids. The chain links TRBV10-3 to TRBJ1-5, with no clear D. The material sequenced was naive CD4+ T cells sorted from blood. The subset is: CD45RA+ positively selected. This TCR was recovered from a man aged 18 to 29 in good health. The CDR3 is CATGGWDQPQHF. CDR3 in DNA: TGTGCCACCGGCGGTTGGGATCAGCCCCAGCATTTT.